This T cell receptor beta chain came from a study of blood T cell repertoires in COVID-19 (TCRdb year 2020). For the study in its entirety: Samples from collaborators originated in the United States, Italy and Spain and spanned both the acute and convalescent phases of COVID-19. Nearly every sample came with metadata listing a de-identified subject ID, COVID-19 status, age in years and sex. The repertoires were released in a freely available public database meant as a resource for research on the immune response to SARS-CoV-2. The samples were drawn from two sources: the first 160 participants of the ongoing ImmuneRACE study, and 1,000 to 1,500 subjects contributed by 6 global collaborators. The material from the prospective study consisted of cDNA or gDNA derived from T cells, B-cell-depleted T cells, or PBMCs. Deeply sampled blood TCRbeta repertoires from subjects exposed to, actively infected with, or recovered from COVID-19 were included in the dataset. HLA class I and class II types, where available, came from metadata supplied by the sample provider rather than from assay-based typing. Results the study describes overall, beyond this receptor: The quantity of clinical and demographic metadata differed by source and by participant and was supplied without curation.

Collaborating institutions collected whole blood in K2EDTA tubes following their own protocols. For TCRbeta analysis, collaborator samples were shipped as frozen whole blood, as isolated PBMCs, or as DNA extracted from either sample type. About this clone: What antigen it recognizes has not been identified. Base-call qualities are not available, and no considerably larger clone is one nucleotide away.

TCRbeta CDR3 regions were amplified from genomic DNA by means of the immunoSEQ Assay, a bias-controlled multiplex PCR. Concerning the study's data processing: The number of nucleated cells in each sample was estimated by amplification of reference gene primers within the assay. To quantify the absolute abundance of each unique TCRbeta CDR3 rearrangement, sequence reads were collapsed and filtered. For each sample, productive Simpson clonality was calculated by taking the square root of Simpson's diversity index across productive rearrangements. TCRdb holds this immuneACCESS table with in-frame rearrangements only. Some clones are missing; in checked studies, unresolved V genes explain under half, and the rest has no known cause. V, J and clone size are those of that table, while D and trimming were read from the DNA. Across this sample there are about 230,000 clones, with around four fifths seen only once. The ten largest clones represent approximately 2.6% of the sample.

CDR1 SGHTA and CDR2 FQGTGA are derived from the germline V gene. V gives up 1 base and J gives up 6 bases, and the segment between their germline ends measures 9 bases. From the cysteine through the phenylalanine, the CDR3 covers 14 amino acids. The entry retains the CDR3 DNA only, 42 bases that are in frame from base 1. What was sequenced was peripheral blood. This clonotype was obtained from a woman in her 70s with active or convalescent COVID-19. This chain is built from TRBV7-3 and TRBJ2-2, with the D gene call left open. The DNA reads TGTGCCAGCAGCTTAAATCAGGCCCCCGGGGAGCTGTTTTTT. Translated, this is CASSLNQAPGELFF.